The rows below give T cell receptor beta chains drawn from one sample of a study of blood T cell repertoires in COVID-19. Profiled with immunoSEQ multiplex PCR; TCRdb holds only in-frame clones, not every one. The data show about 190,000 clones, 86% seen once. Sequenced: PBMCs or T cells enriched from blood (not recorded which). The receptor source for this set is a woman aged 40 to 55 in a cohort exposed to, infected with or recovered from COVID-19 (not recorded which). Each CDR3 is given with its conserved first and last residue. Each record gives: clone size, D gene, V gene, J gene, CDR3 DNA, CDR3 protein. A D gene is named only where the DNA matches it firmly. Clone size is shown for a subset of rows, as once, few, many or a class of expanded clone.

clone size: once
D gene: -
V gene: TRBV5-1
J gene: TRBJ2-6
CDR3 DNA: TGCGCCAGCAGCCCGGAAACGGGGGGGGCCAACGTCCTGACTTTC
CDR3 protein: CASSPETGGANVLTF

clone size: few
D gene: TRBD2
V gene: TRBV29-1
J gene: TRBJ2-1
CDR3 DNA: TGCAGCGTTGCTCGGGAGGGCCCCCCGGACAATGAGCAGTTCTTC
CDR3 protein: CSVAREGPPDNEQFF

clone size: -
D gene: TRBD2
V gene: TRBV5-1
J gene: TRBJ2-1
CDR3 DNA: TGCGCCAGCAGCTTGGCCCCTAGCGGGAGCAATGAGCAGTTCTTC
CDR3 protein: CASSLAPSGSNEQFF

clone size: -
D gene: TRBD1
V gene: TRBV19
J gene: TRBJ1-2
CDR3 DNA: TGTGCCAGTAGTATGGCAGGGGGCGGTTATGGCTACACCTTC
CDR3 protein: CASSMAGGGYGYTF

clone size: -
D gene: -
V gene: TRBV4-1
J gene: TRBJ2-1
CDR3 DNA: TGCGCCAGCAGCCAAGGGAGCGAGAGCTCCTACAATGAGCAGTTCTTC
CDR3 protein: CASSQGSESSYNEQFF

clone size: -
D gene: TRBD1
V gene: TRBV13
J gene: TRBJ1-1
CDR3 DNA: TGTGCCAGCAGCTTATTGGACAGGGACACTGAAGCTTTCTTT
CDR3 protein: CASSLLDRDTEAFF

clone size: few
D gene: -
V gene: TRBV18
J gene: TRBJ1-1
CDR3 DNA: TGTGCCAGCTCACGGCAGAAGAACACTGAAGCTTTCTTT
CDR3 protein: CASSRQKNTEAFF

clone size: -
D gene: -
V gene: TRBV5-4
J gene: TRBJ1-2
CDR3 DNA: TGTGCCAGCAGCTTGGGACAGGTGAACTATGGCTACACCTTC
CDR3 protein: CASSLGQVNYGYTF

clone size: -
D gene: -
V gene: TRBV7-9
J gene: TRBJ2-7
CDR3 DNA: TGTGCCAGCAGCGGGTGGGGGGAGCTATCCTACGAGCAGTACTTC
CDR3 protein: CASSGWGELSYEQYF

clone size: -
D gene: -
V gene: TRBV2
J gene: TRBJ2-1
CDR3 DNA: TGTGCCAGCAGCCTACCTCGGCGGGATGAGCAGTTCTTC
CDR3 protein: CASSLPRRDEQFF

clone size: -
D gene: TRBD1
V gene: TRBV3-1/TRBV3-2
J gene: TRBJ1-4
CDR3 DNA: TGTGCCAGCAGCCGAGGGACAGGGGGGGTGGCTAATGAAAAACTGTTTTTT
CDR3 protein: CASSRGTGGVANEKLFF

clone size: few
D gene: -
V gene: TRBV24-1
J gene: TRBJ1-3
CDR3 DNA: TGTGCCACCAGTGAAGGCAGATCGGGCTCTGGAAACACCATATATTTT
CDR3 protein: CATSEGRSGSGNTIYF

clone size: -
D gene: -
V gene: TRBV25-1
J gene: TRBJ1-1
CDR3 DNA: TGTGCCAGCAGTGAATTCGGGAGAGTCAAGAACACTGAAGCTTTCTTT
CDR3 protein: CASSEFGRVKNTEAFF

clone size: -
D gene: TRBD2
V gene: TRBV7-6
J gene: TRBJ2-7
CDR3 DNA: TGTGCCAGCAGCTCAGCGGGAGCCCCCTACGAGCAGTACTTC
CDR3 protein: CASSSAGAPYEQYF

clone size: -
D gene: TRBD2
V gene: TRBV4-1
J gene: TRBJ2-7
CDR3 DNA: TGCGCCAGCAGCATGACTAGCGGGAGATCCGAGCAGTACTTC
CDR3 protein: CASSMTSGRSEQYF

clone size: -
D gene: -
V gene: TRBV9
J gene: TRBJ1-1
CDR3 DNA: TGTGCCAGCAGCGTCACAGGGAACACTGAAGCTTTCTTT
CDR3 protein: CASSVTGNTEAFF

clone size: -
D gene: TRBD2
V gene: TRBV6-1
J gene: TRBJ2-7
CDR3 DNA: TGTGCCAGCAGTGAAGCTAGCGGGCCCTACGAGCAGTACTTC
CDR3 protein: CASSEASGPYEQYF

clone size: -
D gene: TRBD2
V gene: TRBV7-6
J gene: TRBJ2-7
CDR3 DNA: TGTGCCAGCAGCCCTGAACCCGGGACTATTCACGAGCAGTACTTC
CDR3 protein: CASSPEPGTIHEQYF

clone size: -
D gene: TRBD1
V gene: TRBV4-2
J gene: TRBJ2-3
CDR3 DNA: TGTGCCAGCAGCCAACTTGAGGGGACAGGGGATACGCAGTATTTT
CDR3 protein: CASSQLEGTGDTQYF

clone size: -
D gene: -
V gene: TRBV7-2
J gene: TRBJ1-3
CDR3 DNA: TGTGCCAGCAGCTTAGCGCTCGGCTGGAGCTCTGGAAACACCATATATTTT
CDR3 protein: CASSLALGWSSGNTIYF

clone size: -
D gene: TRBD1
V gene: TRBV4-1
J gene: TRBJ2-7
CDR3 DNA: TGCGCCAGCAGCACAGGGACAGGGATCTACGAGCAGTACTTC
CDR3 protein: CASSTGTGIYEQYF

clone size: -
D gene: TRBD1
V gene: TRBV27
J gene: TRBJ1-3
CDR3 DNA: TGTGCCAGCAGTCCTTCATCAGGGGGTGGAAACACCATATATTTT
CDR3 protein: CASSPSSGGGNTIYF

clone size: -
D gene: -
V gene: TRBV30
J gene: TRBJ1-5
CDR3 DNA: TGTGCCTGGAGTGTACTCCATCAGCCCCAGCATTTT
CDR3 protein: CAWSVLHQPQHF

clone size: -
D gene: TRBD2
V gene: TRBV5-5
J gene: TRBJ2-7
CDR3 DNA: TGTGCCAGCAGCTGGGGTCGGGGGGCCTACGAGCAGTACTTC
CDR3 protein: CASSWGRGAYEQYF

clone size: -
D gene: TRBD2
V gene: TRBV6-2/TRBV6-3
J gene: TRBJ2-3
CDR3 DNA: TGTGCCAGCAGTTATCCGGCCCCTACTAGCGGGCCCACAGATACGCAGTATTTT
CDR3 protein: CASSYPAPTSGPTDTQYF

clone size: -
D gene: -
V gene: TRBV4-3
J gene: TRBJ1-2
CDR3 DNA: TGCGCCAGCAGCCACCCGAGTGCCGAGGGCAATGGCTACACCTTC
CDR3 protein: CASSHPSAEGNGYTF

clone size: -
D gene: -
V gene: TRBV5-4
J gene: TRBJ1-6
CDR3 DNA: TGTGCCAGCAGCTTGGACAGGAGCTCCTATAATTCACCCCTCCACTTT
CDR3 protein: CASSLDRSSYNSPLHF

clone size: -
D gene: -
V gene: TRBV4-1
J gene: TRBJ1-2
CDR3 DNA: TGCGCCAGCAGCCAAGTAAGCCAGGGGCAAAATGGCTACACCTTC
CDR3 protein: CASSQVSQGQNGYTF

clone size: -
D gene: TRBD1
V gene: TRBV7-9
J gene: TRBJ2-7
CDR3 DNA: TGTGCCAGCAGCTTAGGAGGGGGCGACTCCTACGAGCAGTACTTC
CDR3 protein: CASSLGGGDSYEQYF

clone size: -
D gene: -
V gene: TRBV11-2
J gene: TRBJ2-7
CDR3 DNA: TGTGCCAGCAGCTTAACACAGGGTATGTACGAGCAGTACTTC
CDR3 protein: CASSLTQGMYEQYF

clone size: -
D gene: -
V gene: TRBV6-5
J gene: TRBJ1-1
CDR3 DNA: TGTGCCAGCAGTTACAGGAGAGGGACTGAAGCTTTCTTT
CDR3 protein: CASSYRRGTEAFF

clone size: once
D gene: TRBD1
V gene: TRBV6-5
J gene: TRBJ2-7
CDR3 DNA: TGTGCCAGCAGGGACAGGGGGAAAGAGCAGTACTTC
CDR3 protein: CASRDRGKEQYF

clone size: -
D gene: TRBD1
V gene: TRBV27
J gene: TRBJ1-2
CDR3 DNA: TGTGCCAGCTCCCCACAGGGGCACTATGGCTACACCTTC
CDR3 protein: CASSPQGHYGYTF

clone size: -
D gene: TRBD1
V gene: TRBV27
J gene: TRBJ2-2
CDR3 DNA: TGTGCCAGCACGGCAGGGGGCTATGCAGTGGAGCTGTTTTTT
CDR3 protein: CASTAGGYAVELFF

clone size: -
D gene: TRBD1
V gene: TRBV27
J gene: TRBJ2-3
CDR3 DNA: TGTGCCAGCAGTTTTACCGGGACAGGGATAACTACGCAGTATTTT
CDR3 protein: CASSFTGTGITTQYF

clone size: -
D gene: -
V gene: TRBV10-1
J gene: TRBJ2-5
CDR3 DNA: TGCGCCAGCAGTGAGTCTGCTAGCGCCCGGGAGACCCAGTACTTC
CDR3 protein: CASSESASARETQYF

clone size: -
D gene: -
V gene: TRBV6-6
J gene: TRBJ1-2
CDR3 DNA: TGTGCCAGCAGTTACCCCGAGGCTGGCTACACCTTC
CDR3 protein: CASSYPEAGYTF

clone size: -
D gene: TRBD2
V gene: TRBV6-5
J gene: TRBJ2-7
CDR3 DNA: TGTGCCAGCAGTCCCGGGGCGGGAGCTTACGAGCAGTACTTC
CDR3 protein: CASSPGAGAYEQYF

clone size: -
D gene: TRBD2
V gene: TRBV11-3
J gene: TRBJ2-1
CDR3 DNA: TGTGCCAGCAGTTCCAGAGGACTAGCTCTCTACAATGAGCAGTTCTTC
CDR3 protein: CASSSRGLALYNEQFF

clone size: -
D gene: -
V gene: TRBV19
J gene: TRBJ1-1
CDR3 DNA: TGTGCCAGTAGTCTGGCCGGGGGCACTGAAGCTTTCTTT
CDR3 protein: CASSLAGGTEAFF

clone size: -
D gene: TRBD2
V gene: TRBV12-3/TRBV12-4
J gene: TRBJ2-5
CDR3 DNA: TGTGCCAGCAGTTTATGGGGGGGTGAGACCCAGTACTTC
CDR3 protein: CASSLWGGETQYF

clone size: -
D gene: TRBD1
V gene: TRBV29-1
J gene: TRBJ1-2
CDR3 DNA: TGCAGCACCCGACAGGGGAGTGGCTACACCTTC
CDR3 protein: CSTRQGSGYTF

clone size: once
D gene: TRBD1
V gene: TRBV27
J gene: TRBJ2-5
CDR3 DNA: TGTGCCAGCACCTCCCTCGGGACAGGGGGCGACCAGTACTTC
CDR3 protein: CASTSLGTGGDQYF

clone size: -
D gene: TRBD2
V gene: TRBV7-6
J gene: TRBJ2-5
CDR3 DNA: TGTGCCAGCAGCTTATGGGCTAGCGGAGTACTGGGGGAGACCCAGTACTTC
CDR3 protein: CASSLWASGVLGETQYF

clone size: -
D gene: -
V gene: TRBV5-6
J gene: TRBJ1-2
CDR3 DNA: TGTGCCAGCAGCAGGGAGGGGTCGGGGCTCGGCTACACCTTC
CDR3 protein: CASSREGSGLGYTF

clone size: -
D gene: -
V gene: TRBV19
J gene: TRBJ1-2
CDR3 DNA: TGTGCCAGTAGTATTAAACAGGGCCCTAACTATGGCTACACCTTC
CDR3 protein: CASSIKQGPNYGYTF

clone size: once
D gene: -
V gene: TRBV27
J gene: TRBJ1-2
CDR3 DNA: TGTGCCAGCAGTTTTATGCAGGGGATTGGCTACACCTTC
CDR3 protein: CASSFMQGIGYTF

clone size: -
D gene: -
V gene: TRBV16
J gene: TRBJ1-1
CDR3 DNA: TGTGCCAGCAGCCAACGAGGGGGGAACACTGAAGCTTTCTTT
CDR3 protein: CASSQRGGNTEAFF

clone size: -
D gene: -
V gene: TRBV21-1
J gene: TRBJ2-5
CDR3 DNA: TGTGCCAGCAGCAAACGGTTAGCGGGGTTTCGAGAGACCCAGTACTTC
CDR3 protein: CASSKRLAGFRETQYF

clone size: -
D gene: -
V gene: TRBV30
J gene: TRBJ1-3
CDR3 DNA: TGTGCCTGGAGCGAGAGCGGGAACACCATATATTTT
CDR3 protein: CAWSESGNTIYF

clone size: -
D gene: TRBD2
V gene: TRBV6-2/TRBV6-3
J gene: TRBJ2-1
CDR3 DNA: TGTGCCAGCAGTCCCTCCCGCGGGAGGGCCCTCGATGGGCAGTTCTTC
CDR3 protein: CASSPSRGRALDGQFF

clone size: -
D gene: -
V gene: TRBV29-1
J gene: TRBJ2-5
CDR3 DNA: TGCAGCGTTGAAGGGGGCAGGGTGGAAGAGACCCAGTACTTC
CDR3 protein: CSVEGGRVEETQYF

clone size: -
D gene: -
V gene: TRBV5-5
J gene: TRBJ2-7
CDR3 DNA: TGTGCCAGCAGCCCGGTTAGGGATGGAGGGAGAATCTATTTAGGCTACGAGCAGTACTTC
CDR3 protein: CASSPVRDGGRIYLGYEQYF

clone size: -
D gene: TRBD1
V gene: TRBV7-6
J gene: TRBJ1-6
CDR3 DNA: TGTGCCAGCAGCTTAGGGATTGGGACAGGGGCCCGAATTGGCGATTCACCCCTCCACTTT
CDR3 protein: CASSLGIGTGARIGDSPLHF

clone size: -
D gene: TRBD2
V gene: TRBV27
J gene: TRBJ2-1
CDR3 DNA: TGTGCCAGCAGTTTCGGGACTAGCGGAGACGATGAGCAGTTCTTC
CDR3 protein: CASSFGTSGDDEQFF

clone size: -
D gene: -
V gene: TRBV5-5
J gene: TRBJ1-3
CDR3 DNA: TGTGCCAGCAGCTCCGGGAACGCTGGAAACACCATATATTTT
CDR3 protein: CASSSGNAGNTIYF

clone size: -
D gene: TRBD2
V gene: TRBV24-1
J gene: TRBJ2-3
CDR3 DNA: TGTGCCACAAGTCTAGCGGGAGGCACAGATACGCAGTATTTT
CDR3 protein: CATSLAGGTDTQYF

clone size: -
D gene: -
V gene: TRBV6-1
J gene: TRBJ2-7
CDR3 DNA: TGTGCCAGCAGTGAAGGATATACAGGGTGGACCTACGAGCAGTACTTC
CDR3 protein: CASSEGYTGWTYEQYF

clone size: -
D gene: TRBD1
V gene: TRBV6-6
J gene: TRBJ1-1
CDR3 DNA: TGTGCCAGCAGTTACGCCGGGACAGAGAACACTGAAGCTTTCTTT
CDR3 protein: CASSYAGTENTEAFF